The TCR beta chain described here comes from a study of identical twins. Study observations and caveats: Memory repertoires showed no such pattern, whereas abundant cord blood beta clonotypes carried fewer insertions. Its conclusions, products of cross-sectional statistical analysis, did not come from following the same donors.

Unique molecular identifiers were present on the cDNA, and a universal primer site came from template switching. TCRdb reprocessed the 5' RACE reads via MiXCR and lists one record per CDR3 protein. This table has 600,000 to 850,000 distinct CDR3 sequences, 15% to 20% appearing once. About this clonotype: Its antigen remains unidentified.

The germline V gene has CDR1 LGHDT and CDR2 YNNKEL (reference sequence). The CDR3 sequence is 14 residues long. Trimming removed 2 bases from V and 2 bases from J, with 9 bases in between. The sample also formed part of further work on T cells expressing NK-cell markers. Turning to that study: Underlying the TCR beta repertoires were sorted CD3+CD56+NKG2C+, CD3+CD56+NKG2C- and CD3+CD56-NKG2C+ T cells.

The sample consisted of PBMCs. V and J are TRBV3-1 and TRBJ1-1, with D possibly matching TRBD1 (5 bases). This sequence originates from a woman between 18 and 29 years old in good health. The CDR3 reads CASSQYGTNTEAFF. The CDR3 nucleotides read TGTGCCAGCAGCCAATACGGGACTAACACTGAAGCTTTCTTT.